One sample yielded the 31 T cell receptor beta chains listed below, sequenced in a study of T cells in Graves' hyperthyroidism and ophthalmopathy. The source material, RNA transcripts, was used to amplify TCR beta CDR3 regions. Researchers ran a first-round RT-PCR on the TCR CDR3 using the HTBI primer set. TCRdb processed the multiplex PCR reads anew with MiXCR; each CDR3 protein has one entry. The sample holds 500,000 to 550,000 distinct CDR3 sequences, just under 20% seen once. The sequencing sample was made of blood. These receptors all come from a middle-aged man with Graves' ophthalmopathy.

In its sample, this clonotype was seen a few times. At one boundary the junction diverges from the germline segment, which might be a read error. The chain couples TRBV11-3 to TRBJ2-1; TRBD2 matches at 7 bases. The CDR3 sequence is 13 residues long. Germline-derived CDR1 and CDR2 are SGHNT and YENEEA. In DNA, the CDR3 is TGTGCCAACAGCCCCTATGGGAGCGGGAAGCAGTTCTTC. Translation gives CANSPYGSGKQFF.

This clonotype was detected once. This chain links TRBV5-6 with TRBJ2-7; 7 nucleotides line up with TRBD1. V lost 0 bases to trimming and J lost 2 bases; unmatched junction nucleotides: 8. The CDR3 is 16 amino acids. Germline CDR1 SGHDT, CDR2 YYEEEE. The CDR3 nucleotides are TGTGCCAGCAGCTTGGTGGTACGACAGGGTACCTACGAGCAGTACTTC. It translates to CASSLVVRQGTYEQYF.

Concerning this clonotype itself: A much larger clonotype is one base distant, so this may be a read error. The V call is TRBV5-1, the J call TRBJ2-6; TRBD2 matches 7 bases. Per the germline V gene, CDR1 is SGHRS and CDR2 is YFSETQ. Losses at the gene ends were 4 bases for V and 2 bases for J; bases not matched to a gene: 6. The CDR3 is 16 amino acids. The CDR3 loop is CASSPPAGAGANVLTF. CDR3 nucleotide sequence: TGCGCCAGCAGCCCACCGGCGGGAGCTGGGGCCAACGTCCTGACTTTC.

The rearrangement links TRBV15 to TRBJ2-1; TRBD1 or TRBD2 may be the D gene (5 bases each). Trimming took off 0 bases at V and 5 bases at J, with 14 bases between the two ends. CDR1 is LNHNV, CDR2 YYDKDF, per germline (reference sequence). The CDR3 covers 16 residues. The CDR3 coding sequence is TGTGCCACCAGCAGAGATTTGTGGGGACCAAACAATGAGCAGTTCTTC. The encoded protein is CATSRDLWGPNNEQFF.

The rearrangement links TRBV6-1 to TRBJ2-2; 8 positions match TRBD1. The CDR3 is 13 residues long. Per the germline V gene, CDR1 is MNHNS and CDR2 is SASEGT. The J segment lost 6 bases and the V segment lost 7 bases, leaving 4 bases of the junction unmatched. The CDR3 here is CASTVTGAGELFF. For the CDR3, the DNA is TGTGCCAGCACTGTGACAGGGGCCGGGGAGCTGTTTTTT.

The chain carries TRBV29-1 and TRBJ1-2, with D possibly matching TRBD1 (5 bases). Deletions cut 7 bases from V and 4 bases from J, with 13 bases between. Germline V CDR1 and CDR2: SQVTM, ANQGSEA. The CDR3 consists of 12 residues. In nucleotides, the CDR3 is TGCAGCGCCGTATCAGGGAGCTATGGCTACACCTTC. This codes for CSAVSGSYGYTF.

Only a few counts were recorded for this clonotype. The chain is built from TRBV27 and TRBJ1-6; D unresolved. The CDR3 length is 16 residues. Germline loops: CDR1 MNHEY, CDR2 SMNVEV (reference sequence). V was cut by 3 bases and J by 2 bases, with 11 bases left in between. The CDR3 is CASSFRSQAYNSPLHF. Written as DNA, the CDR3 is TGTGCCAGCAGTTTCCGAAGCCAGGCCTATAATTCACCCCTCCACTTT.

In its sample, this clonotype was seen many times. The rearrangement joins TRBV2 to TRBJ1-6, with unresolved D. CDR3 length equals 15 residues. The V and J ends lost 6 bases and 9 bases respectively, with 18 bases between them. Germline CDR1 and CDR2: SNHLY and FYNNEI. This CDR3 is CASRSRLRPGSPLHF. In DNA form, the CDR3 reads TGTGCCAGCAGATCCCGACTCAGGCCGGGTTCACCCCTCCACTTT.

The gene calls are TRBV28 and TRBJ2-7; D is unresolved. Germline V lookup: CDR1 MDHEN, CDR2 SYDVKM. The CDR3 runs to 13 residues. Trimming stripped 1 base from V and 4 bases from J, with 8 bases between. The CDR3 loop reads CASSLSAAYEQYF. The CDR3 DNA is TGTGCCAGCAGTTTATCCGCCGCTTACGAGCAGTACTTC.

This chain connects TRBV20-1 to TRBJ2-1; D perhaps matches TRBD1 (7 bases). V was clipped by 0 bases and J by 2 bases, with 23 bases between them. The CDR3 length is 19 residues. Germline V gene sequence: CDR1 DFQATT, CDR2 SNEGSKA (reference sequence). The CDR3 sequence is CSARDVWGAGTATYNEQFF. CDR3 nucleotides: TGCAGTGCTAGAGATGTCTGGGGCGCGGGGACAGCGACCTACAATGAGCAGTTCTTC.

This clonotype was seen at least ten times. The V and J genes are TRBV11-2 and TRBJ1-1, with D perhaps matching TRBD1 (6 bases). The length of the CDR3 is 17 residues. Looked up from germline, CDR1 is SGHAT and CDR2 is FQNNGV. The V end was cut by 0 bases, the J end by 11 bases, with 25 bases between. CDR3 amino acids: CASSLEPDRSLPLGAFF. CDR3 DNA: TGTGCCAGCAGCTTAGAGCCTGACAGGAGTCTTCCACTCGGGGCTTTCTTT.

This rearrangement joins TRBV7-9 to TRBJ1-6, with D perhaps matching TRBD1 (5 bases). Germline-derived CDR1 and CDR2 are SEHNR and FQNEAQ (reference sequence). V was pared by 8 bases and J by 5 bases, with 22 bases between. The CDR3 consists of 17 residues. DNA of the CDR3: TGTGCCAGCCAAGGCGGGTGGGGGGAGCCAGATAATTCACCCCTCCACTTT. Translating it yields CASQGGWGEPDNSPLHF.

This clonotype was seen ten or more times. The chain is built from TRBV11-2 and TRBJ1-2; no clear D. The CDR3 consists of 10 residues. V shed 4 bases and J shed 8 bases, with 5 bases lying between them. CDR1 and CDR2 (germline): SGHAT, FQNNGV. The CDR3 coding sequence is TGTGCCAGCAGCTCAGAAGGCTACACCTTC. This gives the protein CASSSEGYTF.

V usage is TRBV20-1 and J usage is TRBJ1-2, with 8 positions matching TRBD1. The CDR3 contains 14 residues. Looked up from germline, CDR1 is DFQATT and CDR2 is SNEGSKA (reference sequence). Losses at the gene ends were 6 bases for V and 6 bases for J; bases not matched to a gene: 12. This CDR3 is CSAQTAGGYDGYTF. Written as DNA, the CDR3 is TGCAGTGCCCAGACGGCAGGGGGCTATGATGGCTACACCTTC.

This clonotype was detected a few times. The chain's CDR3 is CASSDGLAGVGGDTQYF. The CDR3 nucleotides read TGTGCCAGCAGTGACGGACTAGCGGGAGTGGGGGGAGATACGCAGTATTTT. V and J are TRBV6-4 and TRBJ2-3, with TRBD2 matching over 13 bases. In germline, CDR1 is MRHNA, CDR2 SNTAGT. The CDR3 runs 17 residues. The V segment lost 2 bases and the J segment 5 bases; nucleotides outside the gene matches: 7.

This clonotype was picked up a small number of times. The chain uses TRBV6-2 or TRBV6-3 and TRBJ1-2; TRBD1 aligns across 9 bases. Germline V lookup: CDR1 MNHEY, CDR2 SVGEGT. V shed 5 bases, J shed 8 bases, and the junction held 9 bases outside the gene matches. CDR3 length: 14 amino acids. The DNA for the CDR3 is TGTGCCAGCAGTACTCGGACAGGGGTTAACGGCTACACCTTC. Encoded protein: CASSTRTGVNGYTF.

The chain carries TRBV7-9 and TRBJ2-7, with TRBD1 identical over 8 bases. Trimming at V came to 5 bases and at J to 0 bases, leaving 21 bases not matched to a gene. The CDR3 totals 20 residues. The V gene's germline CDR1 is SEHNR and CDR2 FQNEAQ (reference sequence). The CDR3 coding sequence is TGTGCCAGCAGCCAGGGGCCAGGGGGCTCGCCGGGTCGATACTCCTACGAGCAGTACTTC. Protein sequence: CASSQGPGGSPGRYSYEQYF.

In its sample, this clonotype was seen many times. CDR3 DNA sequence: TGTGCCAGCAGCTTAGGGACTAGCGGGAGAATGGACAATGAGCAGTTCTTC. Its protein product is CASSLGTSGRMDNEQFF. The rearrangement joins TRBV11-3 to TRBJ2-1, with 13 bases aligning to TRBD2. This CDR3 is 17 amino acids long. Looked up from germline, CDR1 is SGHNT and CDR2 is YENEEA. Trimming took 1 base from V and 5 from J; bases not matched to a gene: 5.

This clonotype was counted between two and nine times. The V and J genes are TRBV28 and TRBJ1-1; no firm D call. V lost 2 bases and J lost 8, with 15 bases in between. The germline gives CDR1 MDHEN, CDR2 SYDVKM. This CDR3 is built from 14 residues. DNA of the CDR3: TGTGCCAGCAGTTTACCCTGGGGAGGGTCGGAAGCTTTCTTT. It specifies CASSLPWGGSEAFF.

The chain has TRBV20-1 and TRBJ1-6, with D unclear. Deletions cut 2 bases from V and 5 bases from J, with 19 bases between. The CDR3 is 17 residues long. CDR1 is DFQATT and CDR2 is SNEGSKA in the germline V gene (reference sequence). CDR3 nucleotides: TGCAGTGCTAGACCCCCCACGACCGGAGTGGATAATTCACCCCTCCACTTT. Its translation: CSARPPTTGVDNSPLHF.

The genes are TRBV12-3 or TRBV12-4 and TRBJ2-6; TRBD2 is a possible D gene (5 bases). Trimming shortened V by 3 bases and J by 3 bases, and 6 bases separated the two germline ends. The CDR3 spans 14 residues. CDR3 bases: TGTGCCAGCAGTTTCGGGGTTGGGGCCAACGTCCTGACTTTC. Its translation is CASSFGVGANVLTF.

This clonotype was detected only a few times. The J gene is TRBJ2-3, the V gene TRBV7-9; 7 nucleotides align to TRBD1. The CDR3 has 15 amino acids. J was trimmed by 3 bases and V by 7 bases; bases with no gene match: 10. Germline CDR1 is SEHNR and CDR2 is FQNEAQ (reference sequence). CDR3 sequence reads: CASTSTGSETDTQYF. CDR3 nucleotides: TGTGCCAGCACGTCGACAGGGTCGGAAACAGATACGCAGTATTTT. The full variable domain, with the rest looked up from reference TRBV7-9 and TRBJ2-3, is DTGVSQNPRHKITKRGQNVTFRCDPISEHNRLYWYRQTLGQGPEFLTYFQNEAQLEKSRLLSDRFSAERPKGSFSTLEIQRTEQGDSAMYLCASTSTGSETDTQYFGPGTRLTVL.

This clonotype occurred a few times. This chain connects TRBV12-3 or TRBV12-4 to TRBJ1-2; D remains unclear. The germline V and J ends were trimmed by 8 bases and 4 bases, with 23 bases remaining between them. This CDR3 region has 16 residues. CDR3 nucleotides: TGTGCCAGCCTCTTTCTAGACGGAGAATTAAGCTATGGCTACACCTTC. Translation gives CASLFLDGELSYGYTF.

This clonotype came up many times. The CDR3 is CASSPKGGLTDTQYF. The CDR3 region has the DNA TGTGCCAGCTCACCAAAGGGAGGTCTCACAGATACGCAGTATTTT. The rearrangement joins TRBV18 to TRBJ2-3; possibly TRBD2 for D (6 bases). The ends were cut back, 2 bases at V and 2 bases at J, with 11 bases in the middle. In germline, CDR1 is KGHSH, CDR2 LQKENI. This CDR3 region has 15 residues.

The V and J genes are TRBV6-1 and TRBJ2-7, with 12 positions matching TRBD2. The germline V gene has CDR1 MNHNS and CDR2 SASEGT. The CDR3 sequence is 14 residues long. V lost 6 bases and J lost 7; bases outside the gene matches: 7. The CDR3: CASRRLAGVYEQYF. CDR3 coding DNA: TGTGCCAGCAGGAGACTAGCGGGAGTGTATGAGCAGTACTTC.

The chain carries TRBV28 and TRBJ2-3, with TRBD2 matching 13 bases. The V gene's germline CDR1 is MDHEN and CDR2 SYDVKM. The CDR3 spans 17 residues. Unmatched junction bases numbered 9, after V lost 3 bases and J lost 6 bases. The CDR3 loop is CASSFTSGRDSVDTQYF. The DNA of the CDR3 is TGTGCCAGCAGTTTTACTAGCGGGAGGGACTCGGTTGATACGCAGTATTTT.

As for this clonotype: This may be a read error, as it is one base from a much larger clone. The chain joins TRBV28 to TRBJ1-5; 11 bases agree with TRBD1. Germline V gene data show CDR1 as MDHEN and CDR2 as SYDVKM. The CDR3 extends over 16 amino acids. In DNA form, the CDR3 reads TGTGCCTGCAGTTACCCCGGGACAGGGGGTTATCAGCCCCAGCATTTT. This sequence encodes CACSYPGTGGYQPQHF.

The chain recombines TRBV7-3 with TRBJ2-6; D gene ambiguous. Trimming shortened V by 2 bases and J by 2 bases, and 10 bases separated the two germline ends. Germline values: CDR1 SGHTA, CDR2 FQGTGA. The CDR3 loop spans 16 amino acids. The CDR3 sequence: CASSLGLQAGANVLTF. CDR3 sequence (DNA): TGTGCCAGCAGCTTAGGTCTCCAGGCTGGGGCCAACGTCCTGACTTTC.

The chain has TRBV6-2 or TRBV6-3 and TRBJ2-2; perhaps D is TRBD1 or TRBD2 (6 bases each). The CDR3 length is 16 residues. The V and J ends lost 6 bases and 5 bases respectively, with 19 bases between them. Germline CDR1 is MNHEY and CDR2 is SVGEGT. CDR3 nucleotide sequence: TGTGCCAGCAGGGGCCCCCGGGGGCTCAGGACCGGGGAGCTGTTTTTT. Translation: CASRGPRGLRTGELFF.

This clonotype came up many times. The chain recombines TRBV10-1 with TRBJ2-2; 12 bases line up with TRBD1. J gave up 7 bases and V 2 bases, and 8 bases lay outside the gene matches. CDR3 length: 17 amino acids. From germline, CDR1 is WNHNN and CDR2 SYGVQD (reference sequence). The CDR3 is CASSEPAGTGGIGELFF. The CDR3 coding sequence is TGCGCCAGCAGTGAGCCGGCCGGGACAGGGGGCATCGGGGAGCTGTTTTTT.

The table lists this clonotype with a few counts. The junction does not match germline at one end; this may be a read error. This chain connects TRBV6-1 to TRBJ2-1; D is unclear. Looked up from germline, CDR1 is MNHNS and CDR2 is SASEGT. This CDR3 is 15 amino acids long. Here the CDR3 DNA reads TGTGCCAGCAGTGAAGACCCGAGCTCCTGCAATGAGCAGTTCTTC. Translation gives CASSEDPSSCNEQFF.